Given below is one T cell receptor beta chain in context. Its antigen is as yet unknown. At one of its ends the junction is not consistent with the germline gene, which may arise from a read error. This sample was included in a study of cytomegalovirus exposure and HLA in healthy donors. Study as a whole: Sequencing of some 190 million T cells in an earlier analysis found around 110 million unique TCR beta sequences. Study-level points and caveats: It was shown in a later analysis that HLA-associated TCR beta chains were more clonally expanded than other, equally common chains. A few CMV-associated chains were confirmed in vitro to be specific for CMV antigens.

Amplification used 60 Vbeta primers and 13 Jbeta primers. Profiled with immunoSEQ multiplex PCR; TCRdb holds only in-frame clones, not every one. The table lists 200,000 to 250,000 clones, 76% of them singletons. The CDR3 is 15 amino acids. Per germline, CDR1 MNHEY and CDR2 SMNVEV (reference sequence). The source is a man between 18 and 29 years old in good health and CMV-seronegative. The chain couples TRBV27 to TRBJ1-4; no definite D call. Sequencing was done on a sample of PBMCs. The DNA for the CDR3 is TGTGCCAGCAGTTTAGGTGGCAGGACTAACGAAAAACTGTTTTTT. Its translation: CASSLGGRTNEKLFF.